What follows are 8 T cell receptor beta chains derived from one specimen sequenced in a study of blood T cells in healthy people across ages. Next came a second PCR, run for about 6 to 12 cycles, which used a sample-barcoded 5' primer along with a J-beta primer mix. TCRdb processed the 5' RACE reads anew with MiXCR; each CDR3 protein has one entry. In the table there are over 950,000 distinct CDR3 sequences, roughly 51% of which are singletons. The source material was blood. Receptors originate from a woman aged 60 to 75 in good health.

The table lists this clonotype with a few counts. The chain has TRBV13 and TRBJ2-3, with 13 nucleotides matching TRBD2. The CDR3 consists of 21 residues. With 5 bases clipped from V and 6 bases from J, the junction kept 23 bases outside the gene matches. CDR1 and CDR2 from the germline V gene are PRHDT and FYEKMQ (reference sequence). The DNA of the CDR3 is TGTGCCAGCAGCCGCCCTGGGACAGGGACTAGCGGGACCGGTCTTCGGGATACGCAGTATTTT. As protein: CASSRPGTGTSGTGLRDTQYF.

This clonotype was seen a handful of times. The V and J genes are TRBV15 and TRBJ2-7; D may be TRBD2 (6 bases). The CDR3 has 16 residues. Germline CDR1 reads LNHNV; CDR2 reads YYDKDF (reference sequence). V was cut by 0 bases and J by 5 bases, with 17 bases left in between. CDR3 sequence reads: CATSRDYAGKGDEQYF. CDR3 DNA: TGTGCCACCAGCAGAGATTATGCGGGAAAGGGCGACGAGCAGTACTTC.

The chain has TRBV5-1 and TRBJ2-3; 10 bases line up with TRBD2. Germline V gene lookup returns CDR1 SGHRS and CDR2 YFSETQ. This CDR3 is 15 amino acids long. J was trimmed by 0 bases and V by 7 bases; bases with no gene match: 5. CDR3 sequence: CASGRTSGSTDTQYF. The CDR3 DNA follows: TGCGCCAGCGGACGGACTAGCGGAAGCACAGATACGCAGTATTTT. The full variable domain, with the rest looked up from reference TRBV5-1 and TRBJ2-3, is KAGVTQTPRYLIKTRGQQVTLSCSPISGHRSVSWYQQTPGQGLQFLFEYFSETQRNKGNFPGRFSGRQFSNSRSEMNVSTLELGDSALYLCASGRTSGSTDTQYFGPGTRLTVL.

A word on this clonotype: One junction end does not reproduce the germline sequence, and a read error may be involved. J is TRBJ2-5 and V is TRBV4-1; TRBD2 agrees at 10 bases. This CDR3 is built from 17 residues. Germline V gene data show CDR1 as MGHRA and CDR2 as YSYEKL. This CDR3 is CASSQGSSGGYRETQYF. The CDR3 DNA sequence: TGCGCCAGCAGCCAAGGGAGTAGCGGGGGGTACCGAGAGACCCAATACTTC.

This chain joins TRBV25-1 and TRBJ2-5, with unresolved D. V shed 2 bases and J shed 2 bases, with 6 bases lying between them. The CDR3 spans 13 residues. Germline values: CDR1 MGHDK, CDR2 SYGVNS. DNA of the CDR3: TGTGCCAGCAGTGAACCCCCACAAGAGACCCAGTACTTC. This codes for CASSEPPQETQYF.

The CDR3 bases are TGTGCCAGCAGCACCTGGGGAGAAAAACTGTTTTTT. Residues: CASSTWGEKLFF. This chain uses TRBV11-2 with TRBJ1-4; D gene unclear. CDR3 length: 12 amino acids. The germline V gene has CDR1 SGHAT and CDR2 FQNNGV. V was cut by 5 bases and J by 8 bases, with 9 bases left in between. Full variable domain (rest looked up from reference TRBV11-2 and TRBJ1-4): EAGVAQSPRYKIIEKRQSVAFWCNPISGHATLYWYQQILGQGPKLLIQFQNNGVVDDSQLPKDRFSAERLKGVDSTLKIQPAKLEDSAVYLCASSTWGEKLFFGSGTQLSVL.

This clonotype was detected only once. This sequence joins TRBV4-2 and TRBJ1-3; D is perhaps TRBD1 (6 bases). Germline V gene lookup returns CDR1 LGHNA and CDR2 YNFKEQ. The V and J ends lost 4 bases and 4 bases respectively, with 20 bases between them. The CDR3 contains 17 residues. This CDR3 reads CASSPSPGGQEGNTIYF. The CDR3 DNA sequence: TGTGCCAGCAGCCCCAGCCCCGGGGGGCAAGAAGGAAACACCATATATTTT.

The chain is built from TRBV29-1 and TRBJ1-2; D ambiguous. Between the trimmed V and J ends, which lost 2 bases and 0 bases, there was a span of 7 bases. Germline-derived CDR1 and CDR2 are SQVTM and ANQGSEA. CDR3 length: 13 amino acids. In DNA form, the CDR3 reads TGCAGCGTTGAACACATCCCTAACTATGGCTACACCTTC. Translation: CSVEHIPNYGYTF.